This TCR beta chain was retrieved from a study of CD8 T cells in ankylosing spondylitis. The TCR beta libraries were generated through quantitative 5'-RACE incorporating molecular barcodes. One entry per CDR3 protein, called by TCRdb with MiXCR from the 5' RACE reads. This sample has about 800,000 distinct CDR3 sequences, with about 11% found just once. As regards this clonotype: The target antigen is unknown.

Study-wide findings and caveats: Ankylosing spondylitis blood seemed to carry a telltale TCR beta motif made of several highly homologous variants.

The germline V gene encodes CDR1 SGHVS and CDR2 FQNEAQ. The CDR3 runs to 18 residues. Trimming removed 1 base at V and 0 bases at J, with 16 bases between. Sequencing was done on a sample of blood, either unsorted or a sorted T cell fraction (not recorded which). The chain employs TRBV7-8 and TRBJ2-4, with a possible D match to TRBD2 (5 bases). This receptor was identified in a male donor with ankylosing spondylitis. The CDR3 here is CASSLGGWRQTAKNIQYF. Written as DNA, the CDR3 is TGTGCCAGCAGCTTAGGAGGGTGGCGGCAGACAGCCAAAAACATTCAGTACTTC.